Sequencing of this TCR beta chain was carried out in a study of blood T cell repertoires in COVID-19. Study processing details: Amplified reference gene primers provided the basis for estimating nucleated cell counts. Libraries were prepared by immunoSEQ multiplex PCR; TCRdb keeps only in-frame clonotypes and omits some of them. V and J calls and clone size are given by that table; D and trimming were obtained from the DNA. Of around 35,000 clones listed, 85% to 95% are singletons. This CDR3 is built from 15 residues. CDR1 and CDR2 (germline): ENHRY, SYGVKD. V gave up 3 bases and J gave up 6 bases, with 15 bases separating them.

This chain uses TRBV10-3 with TRBJ1-5, with a weak D call TRBD1 (6 bases). This sequence was found in a human donor in a cohort sampled during active COVID-19. What was sequenced was peripheral blood. CDR3 coding DNA: TGTGCCATCAGTGATCAGGGGTTCGCGAGTCAGCCCCAGCATTTT. Encoded protein: CAISDQGFASQPQHF.